One sample yielded the 30 T cell receptor beta chains listed below, sequenced in a study of T cells after yellow fever vaccination. TCRdb itself ran the 5' RACE reads through MiXCR, one entry per CDR3 protein. The data show a few hundred thousand distinct CDR3 sequences, with roughly 8.7% seen just once and 15% to 20% held by the top ten. Sample: PBMCs, taken on the day of the first yellow fever vaccination. Receptors were obtained from a man between 18 and 29 years old who received the YFV17D yellow fever vaccine.

The chain links TRBV20-1 to TRBJ2-5; D gene unclear. Germline values: CDR1 DFQATT, CDR2 SNEGSKA (reference sequence). This CDR3 spans 12 amino acids. Trimming stripped 2 bases from V and 2 bases from J, with 6 bases between. CDR3 bases: TGCAGTGCTAGACAAGTTCAAGAGACCCAGTACTTC. Encoded protein: CSARQVQETQYF.

This clonotype was seen more than once but under ten times. This chain joins TRBV7-2 and TRBJ2-5, with D tentatively TRBD1 (5 bases). V shed 5 bases and J shed 5 bases, with 15 bases lying between them. The CDR3 contains 14 residues. Germline CDR1 and CDR2: SGHTA and FQGNSA. CDR3 sequence: CASSPVSGIETQYF. In DNA form, the CDR3 reads TGTGCCAGCAGCCCGGTTTCAGGGATCGAGACCCAGTACTTC.

The chain uses TRBV6-2 or TRBV6-3 and TRBJ1-5, with D maybe TRBD1 (5 bases). V dropped 9 bases and J dropped 8 bases, with 11 bases sitting between them. Germline-derived CDR1 and CDR2 are MNHEY and SVGEGT. This CDR3 has 11 residues. CDR3 DNA sequence: TGTGCCAGTTCGACGGGGGAGCCCCAGCATTTT. Translating it yields CASSTGEPQHF.

The chain couples TRBV5-8 to TRBJ1-1; D is undetermined. Trimming cost V 2 bases and J 0 bases, with 11 bases left between them. Germline-derived CDR1 and CDR2 are SGHTS and YDEGEE. This CDR3 has 15 residues. The CDR3 is CASSFLLVVNTEAFF. CDR3 bases: TGTGCCAGCAGCTTCCTCCTGGTAGTGAACACTGAAGCTTTCTTT.

The chain couples TRBV10-3 to TRBJ2-1; 12 bases align to TRBD2. Germline CDR1 and CDR2: ENHRY and SYGVKD. V was pared by 4 bases and J by 6 bases, with 10 bases of the junction left unmatched. The CDR3 is 17 residues long. The CDR3 here is CAISAKVASGGANEQFF. DNA of the CDR3: TGTGCCATCAGTGCCAAAGTCGCTAGCGGGGGGGCCAATGAGCAGTTCTTC.

This clonotype has more than one count but fewer than ten. The rearrangement joins TRBV29-1 to TRBJ2-1, with D possibly being TRBD1 or TRBD2 (5 bases each). Trimming took off 6 bases at V and 7 bases at J, with 16 bases between the two ends. This CDR3 is built from 13 residues. Germline V gives CDR1 SQVTM, CDR2 ANQGSEA. As DNA, the CDR3 is TGCAGCGTCCCGGGACCGGGTGCAAATGAGCAGTTCTTC. It specifies CSVPGPGANEQFF.

CDR3 nucleotides: TGTGCCATCAGTGAGCCCGCGGCAGGGGCTGAAGCTTTCTTT. As protein: CAISEPAAGAEAFF. The rearrangement joins TRBV10-3 to TRBJ1-1; D is possibly TRBD1 (6 bases). V was pared by 2 bases and J by 6 bases, with 13 bases between. The CDR3 contains 14 residues. In germline, CDR1 is ENHRY, CDR2 SYGVKD.

V is TRBV20-1 and J is TRBJ1-1; D remains unclear. The ends were cut back, 6 bases at V and 0 bases at J, with 17 bases in the middle. CDR1 DFQATT and CDR2 SNEGSKA come from the germline V gene (reference sequence). The CDR3 has 15 residues. CDR3 protein: CSASLAGILNTEAFF. CDR3 DNA sequence: TGCAGTGCGTCCTTGGCGGGGATTTTGAACACTGAAGCTTTCTTT.

The chain carries TRBV7-9 and TRBJ2-1, with D possibly being TRBD1 (6 bases). There are 17 residues in the CDR3. The germline V and J ends were trimmed by 5 bases and 6 bases, with 23 bases remaining between them. Germline V gene data show CDR1 as SEHNR and CDR2 as FQNEAQ (reference sequence). The CDR3: CASSARQGFQGGNEQFF. In nucleotides, the CDR3 is TGTGCCAGCAGCGCTCGCCAGGGGTTTCAGGGTGGCAATGAGCAGTTCTTC.

This chain links TRBV4-1 with TRBJ2-5, with TRBD1 matching over 9 bases. There are 14 residues in the CDR3. The V and J ends lost 3 bases and 5 bases, in that order; junction bases with no gene match: 4. Germline values: CDR1 MGHRA, CDR2 YSYEKL. This CDR3 reads CASSQTGGVETQYF. The CDR3 bases are TGCGCCAGCAGCCAGACAGGGGGAGTGGAGACCCAGTACTTC.

The rearrangement links TRBV24-1 to TRBJ2-5, with a weak D call TRBD1 (5 bases). Germline lookup yields CDR1 KGHDR and CDR2 SFDVKD. V was shortened by 1 base and J by 1 base, with 9 bases between the two germline ends. The CDR3 is made up of 15 amino acids. CDR3 protein: CATSDLTGVQETQYF. DNA for the CDR3: TGTGCCACCAGTGATTTAACAGGCGTCCAAGAGACCCAGTACTTC.

This clonotype was detected a few times. The chain carries TRBV7-2 and TRBJ2-1; 12 bases are shared with TRBD2. CDR3 length: 14 amino acids. The germline V gene encodes CDR1 SGHTA and CDR2 FQGNSA. With 7 bases clipped from V and 9 bases from J, the junction kept 7 bases outside the gene matches. DNA for the CDR3: TGTGCCAGCAACCCTAGCGGGGGGGATACTGAGCAGTTCTTC. Translation: CASNPSGGDTEQFF.

This clonotype was found a few times. The chain combines TRBV6-2 or TRBV6-3 with TRBJ1-6; TRBD1 is a possible D gene (5 bases). Germline V gene sequence: CDR1 MNHEY, CDR2 SVGEGT. There are 20 residues in the CDR3. V was cut by 6 bases and J by 5 bases, with 29 bases left in between. The CDR3 here is CASRGRKEPRGLRDNSPLHF. The CDR3 nucleotides read TGTGCCAGCAGGGGCCGAAAAGAACCAAGGGGCCTTCGAGATAATTCACCCCTCCACTTT.

This clonotype was counted only a few times. V usage is TRBV27 and J usage is TRBJ2-6, with TRBD1 matching 7 bases. Per the germline V gene, CDR1 is MNHEY and CDR2 is SMNVEV (reference sequence). The CDR3 has 14 amino acids. Germline trimming cut 6 bases from V and 2 bases from J; bases unmatched to any gene: 1. DNA of the CDR3: TGTGCCAGCAGGGACAGGCCTGGGGCCAACGTCCTGACTTTC. Its translation: CASRDRPGANVLTF.

The chain couples TRBV3-1 to TRBJ2-1; D gene uncertain. CDR3 size: 12 residues. Trimming shortened V by 0 bases and J by 9 bases, and 6 bases separated the two germline ends. CDR1 is LGHDT, CDR2 YNNKEL, per germline (reference sequence). In nucleotides, the CDR3 is TGTGCCAGCAGCCAAGACCTCCGTGAGCAGTTCTTC. It yields the protein CASSQDLREQFF.

This clonotype has more than one count but fewer than ten. The V call is TRBV7-9, the J call TRBJ1-1; TRBD1 is a possible D gene (5 bases). V lost 4 bases to trimming and J lost 2 bases, with 14 bases between them. The germline V gene encodes CDR1 SEHNR and CDR2 FQNEAQ (reference sequence). The length of the CDR3 is 15 residues. CDR3 nucleotides: TGTGCCAGCAGCTCATATCTGGGGCCAAACACTGAAGCTTTCTTT. It encodes CASSSYLGPNTEAFF.

J is TRBJ2-7 and V is TRBV7-9; D is possibly TRBD1 (6 bases). The germline gives CDR1 SEHNR, CDR2 FQNEAQ (reference sequence). This CDR3 region has 12 residues. V shed 5 bases and J shed 6 bases, with 11 bases lying between them. CDR3 coding DNA: TGTGCCAGCAGCCAGGACAGCTCCGAGCAGTACGTC. Its protein is CASSQDSSEQYV.

A few counts support this clonotype. V is TRBV29-1 and J is TRBJ2-6; D remains ambiguous. This CDR3 region has 15 residues. V was shortened by 5 bases and J by 1 base, with 12 bases between the two germline ends. Germline CDR1 SQVTM, CDR2 ANQGSEA. This chain's CDR3 is CSVLIWESGANVLTF. CDR3 DNA sequence: TGCAGCGTTTTAATTTGGGAATCTGGGGCCAACGTCCTGACTTTC.

This clonotype has more than one count but fewer than ten. The chain has TRBV5-6 and TRBJ1-6; D gene uncertain. The CDR3 runs to 13 residues. V was trimmed by 3 bases and J by 14 bases, leaving 15 bases between them. Germline V gives CDR1 SGHDT, CDR2 YYEEEE. The CDR3 sequence is CASSSATRWALHF. CDR3 nucleotides: TGTGCCAGCAGCTCGGCCACCCGATGGGCCCTCCACTTT.

In this sample, this clonotype turned up a few times. The chain carries TRBV5-1 and TRBJ1-2; no clear D. In germline, CDR1 is SGHRS, CDR2 YFSETQ. The ends were cut back, 0 bases at V and 0 bases at J, with 6 bases in the middle. The length of the CDR3 is 14 residues. In DNA, the CDR3 is TGCGCCAGCAGCTTGGATTCAGCTAACTATGGCTACACCTTC. Translated, it gives CASSLDSANYGYTF.

The chain joins TRBV28 to TRBJ1-2; D ambiguous. The V gene's germline CDR1 is MDHEN and CDR2 SYDVKM. Trimming took off 7 bases at V and 0 bases at J, with 6 bases between the two ends. CDR3 length: 12 amino acids. CDR3 sequence (DNA): TGTGCCAGCAATGACCCTAACTATGGCTACACCTTC. As protein: CASNDPNYGYTF.

This clonotype was seen only a few times. The chain recombines TRBV7-6 with TRBJ2-1; the D gene is possibly TRBD2 (6 bases). Between the trimmed V and J ends, which lost 3 bases and 9 bases, there was a span of 18 bases. Looked up from germline, CDR1 is SGHVS and CDR2 is FNYEAQ. CDR3 length: 15 amino acids. Here the CDR3 reads CASSFGSAGRGEQFF. Here the CDR3 DNA reads TGTGCCAGCAGCTTCGGATCGGCGGGACGGGGTGAGCAGTTCTTC. The whole variable domain, filled in from reference TRBV7-6 and TRBJ2-1, reads GAGVSQSPRYKVTKRGQDVALRCDPISGHVSLYWYRQALGQGPEFLTYFNYEAQQDKSGLPNDRFSAERPEGSISTLTIQRTEQRDSAMYRCASSFGSAGRGEQFFGPGTRLTVL.

This clonotype was recorded a few times. The V and J genes are TRBV6-2 or TRBV6-3 and TRBJ1-5; 8 positions agree with TRBD1. Germline V lookup: CDR1 MNHEY, CDR2 SVGEGT. Trimming removed 6 bases from V and 4 bases from J; junction bases left unmatched: 8. The CDR3 covers 15 residues. The CDR3 sequence is CASRDSGQDNQPQHF. CDR3 in DNA: TGTGCCAGCAGAGACTCGGGACAGGATAATCAGCCCCAGCATTTT.

The sample holds many counts of this clonotype. The chain carries TRBV5-1 and TRBJ1-2; D possibly corresponds to TRBD1 (5 bases). Trimming removed 4 bases from V and 5 bases from J, with 9 bases in between. Germline CDR1 is SGHRS and CDR2 is YFSETQ. CDR3 size: 12 residues. The CDR3 protein is CASSGGQYGYTF. The CDR3 region has the DNA TGCGCCAGCAGCGGGGGTCAATATGGCTACACCTTC.

This clonotype has only a few counts. The J gene is TRBJ1-2, the V gene TRBV20-1, with D maybe TRBD1 (5 bases). CDR1 is DFQATT and CDR2 is SNEGSKA in the germline V gene (reference sequence). The CDR3 is 13 amino acids. Trimming took off 3 bases at V and 7 bases at J, with 15 bases between the two ends. This CDR3 is CSASDSWGSGYTF. DNA for the CDR3: TGCAGTGCTAGTGACAGCTGGGGGAGTGGCTACACCTTC.

This clonotype showed up just a few times. Relative to the germline gene, one junction end is altered; a read error may explain this. The chain couples TRBV6-5 to TRBJ1-2, with 7 nucleotides matching TRBD1. The CDR3 spans 13 residues. Germline V gives CDR1 MNHEY, CDR2 SVGAGI. The CDR3 nucleotides are TGTGCCAGCAGTTACTCGACAGGGCAAAGGGAATACTTC. Translation gives CASSYSTGQREYF.

This clonotype was counted between two and nine times. The V and J genes are TRBV4-1 and TRBJ2-2, with TRBD2 matching over 8 bases. The CDR3 sequence is 15 residues long. CDR1 and CDR2 from the germline V gene are MGHRA and YSYEKL. V lost 2 bases to trimming and J lost 3 bases; unmatched junction nucleotides: 2. The CDR3 loop reads CASSQRRGDTGELFF. The CDR3 coding sequence is TGCGCCAGCAGCCAAAGGCGGGGGGACACCGGGGAGCTGTTTTTT.

This clonotype has only a few counts. The rearrangement links TRBV29-1 to TRBJ2-3; D is possibly TRBD1 or TRBD2 (6 bases each). V was clipped by 4 bases and J by 0 bases, with 14 bases between them. Germline loops: CDR1 SQVTM, CDR2 ANQGSEA. The length of the CDR3 is 15 residues. CDR3 in DNA: TGCAGCGTTGTCGTAGGGGGGTCTAGCACAGATACGCAGTATTTT. This translates into CSVVVGGSSTDTQYF.

A few counts support this clonotype. The gene calls are TRBV18 and TRBJ2-7, with D unclear. From germline, CDR1 is KGHSH and CDR2 LQKENI. V was cut by 2 bases and J by 3 bases, with 8 bases left in between. The CDR3 covers 13 residues. In DNA form, the CDR3 reads TGTGCCAGCTCACCAGCGGCAAACTACGAGCAGTACGTC. Translation: CASSPAANYEQYV.

The rearrangement uses TRBV5-1 and TRBJ2-1; 9 bases are a match to TRBD2. Trimming took 4 bases from V and 8 from J; bases not matched to a gene: 25. Germline lookup yields CDR1 SGHRS and CDR2 YFSETQ. The CDR3 has 20 amino acids. The CDR3 DNA reads TGCGCCAGCAGCCCTAAGTCAGTTGGGCACGAAGCGGGGGGCGGAGATGAGCAGTTCTTC. Translation gives CASSPKSVGHEAGGGDEQFF.